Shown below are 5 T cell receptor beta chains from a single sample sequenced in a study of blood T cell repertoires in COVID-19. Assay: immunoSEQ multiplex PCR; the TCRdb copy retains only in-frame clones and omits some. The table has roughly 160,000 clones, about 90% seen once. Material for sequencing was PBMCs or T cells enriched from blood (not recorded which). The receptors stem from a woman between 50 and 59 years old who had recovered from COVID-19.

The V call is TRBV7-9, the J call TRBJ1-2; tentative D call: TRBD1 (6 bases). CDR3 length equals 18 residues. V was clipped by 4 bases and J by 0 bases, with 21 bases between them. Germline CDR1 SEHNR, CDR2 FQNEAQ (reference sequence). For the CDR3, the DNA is TGTGCCAGCAGCTCCGGTTTCGGGGGGGCTGGTACTAACTATGGCTACACCTTC. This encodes CASSSGFGGAGTNYGYTF.

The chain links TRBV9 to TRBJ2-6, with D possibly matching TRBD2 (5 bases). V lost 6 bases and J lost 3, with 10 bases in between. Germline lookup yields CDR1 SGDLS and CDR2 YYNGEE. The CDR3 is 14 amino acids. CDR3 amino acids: CASNPGDGANVLTF. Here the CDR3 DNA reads TGTGCCAGCAACCCCGGGGATGGGGCCAACGTCCTGACTTTC.

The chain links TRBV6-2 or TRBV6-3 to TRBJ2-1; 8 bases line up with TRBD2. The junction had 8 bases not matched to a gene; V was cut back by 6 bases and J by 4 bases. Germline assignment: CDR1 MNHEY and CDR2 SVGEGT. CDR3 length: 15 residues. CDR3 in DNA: TGTGCCAGCAGCCGCGCAGCGGGGGCATACAATGAGCAGTTCTTC. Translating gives CASSRAAGAYNEQFF.

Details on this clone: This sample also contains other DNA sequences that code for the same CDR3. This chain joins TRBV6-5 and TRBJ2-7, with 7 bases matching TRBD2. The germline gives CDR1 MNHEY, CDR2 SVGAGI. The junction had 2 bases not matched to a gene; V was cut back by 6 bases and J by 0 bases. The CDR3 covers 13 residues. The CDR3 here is CASSRGSSYEQYF. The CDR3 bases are TGTGCCAGCAGCCGCGGGAGCTCCTACGAGCAGTACTTC.

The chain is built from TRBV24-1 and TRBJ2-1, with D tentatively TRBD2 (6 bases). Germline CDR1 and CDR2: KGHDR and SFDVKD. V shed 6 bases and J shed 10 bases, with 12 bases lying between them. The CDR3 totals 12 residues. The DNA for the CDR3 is TGTGCCACCAGTCGGGAGACACGGGAGCAGTTCTTC. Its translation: CATSRETREQFF.